This entry concerns a single T cell receptor (beta chain). Its antigen is undetermined. This CDR3 comprises 15 residues. After removal of 3 bases from V and 3 bases from J, the junction contained 0 bases not matched to a gene. Per the germline V gene, CDR1 is SEHNR and CDR2 is FQNEAQ (reference sequence). The sample is drawn from a study of cytomegalovirus exposure and HLA in healthy donors. Overall study results and limits: When analyzed later, the rates of TCR association showed variation by HLA locus, with DRB1 the most and HLA-C the fewest.

60 Vbeta and 13 Jbeta primers were used in PCR. Clones were sequenced by immunoSEQ multiplex PCR, and TCRdb holds only the in-frame ones, with some missing. The sample has under 150,000 clones, 70% to 80% seen once; the top ten hold around 9.1%. Sample: PBMCs. The chain is built from TRBV7-9 and TRBJ2-2; 11 bases are shared with TRBD1. This TCR derives from a woman aged 45-65 years in good health and CMV-seropositive. The CDR3 coding sequence is TGTGCCAGCAGCTTGGGACAGGGGGACACCGGGGAGCTGTTTTTT. Protein product: CASSLGQGDTGELFF.